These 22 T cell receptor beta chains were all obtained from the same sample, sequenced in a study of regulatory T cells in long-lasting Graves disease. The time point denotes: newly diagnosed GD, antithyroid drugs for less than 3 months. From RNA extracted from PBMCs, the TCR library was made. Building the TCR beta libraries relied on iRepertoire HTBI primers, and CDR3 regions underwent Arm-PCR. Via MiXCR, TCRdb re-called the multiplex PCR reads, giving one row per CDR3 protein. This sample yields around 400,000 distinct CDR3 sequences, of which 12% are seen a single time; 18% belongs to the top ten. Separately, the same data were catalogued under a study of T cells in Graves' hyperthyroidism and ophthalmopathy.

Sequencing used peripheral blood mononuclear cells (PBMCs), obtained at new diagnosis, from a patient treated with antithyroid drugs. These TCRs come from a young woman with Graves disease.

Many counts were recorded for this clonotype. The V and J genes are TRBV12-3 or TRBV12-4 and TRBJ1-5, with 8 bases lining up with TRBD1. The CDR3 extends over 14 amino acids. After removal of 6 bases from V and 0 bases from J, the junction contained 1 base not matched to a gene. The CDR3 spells CASSDRGSNQPQHF. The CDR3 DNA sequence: TGTGCCAGCAGCGACAGGGGTAGCAATCAGCCCCAGCATTTT.

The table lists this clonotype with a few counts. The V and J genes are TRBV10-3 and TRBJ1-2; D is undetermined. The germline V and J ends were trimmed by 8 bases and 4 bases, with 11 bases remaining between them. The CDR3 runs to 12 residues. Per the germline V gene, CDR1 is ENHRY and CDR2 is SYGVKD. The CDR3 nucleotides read TGTGCCATCGCGGGAGGGATCTATGGCTACACCTTC. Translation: CAIAGGIYGYTF.

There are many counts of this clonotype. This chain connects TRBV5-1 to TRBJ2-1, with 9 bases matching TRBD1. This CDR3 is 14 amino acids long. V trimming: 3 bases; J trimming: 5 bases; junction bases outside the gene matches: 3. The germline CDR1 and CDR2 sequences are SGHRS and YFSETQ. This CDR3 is CASSYRDRDNEQFF. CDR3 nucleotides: TGCGCCAGCAGCTACCGGGACAGGGACAATGAGCAGTTCTTC.

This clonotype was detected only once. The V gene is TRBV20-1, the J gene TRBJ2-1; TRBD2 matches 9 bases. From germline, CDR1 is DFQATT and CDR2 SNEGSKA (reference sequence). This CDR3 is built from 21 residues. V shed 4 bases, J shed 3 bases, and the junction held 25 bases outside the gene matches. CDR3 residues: CSAISHRGLAGLWTRYNEQFF. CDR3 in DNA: TGCAGTGCTATCTCGCATAGGGGACTAGCAGGATTATGGACACGCTACAATGAGCAGTTCTTC.

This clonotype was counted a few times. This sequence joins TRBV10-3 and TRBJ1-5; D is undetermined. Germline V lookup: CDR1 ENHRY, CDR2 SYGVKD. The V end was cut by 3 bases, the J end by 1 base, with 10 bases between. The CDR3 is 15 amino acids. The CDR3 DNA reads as TGTGCCATCAGTGAAGGGCTGGGGAGCAATCAGCCCCAGCATTTT. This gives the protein CAISEGLGSNQPQHF.

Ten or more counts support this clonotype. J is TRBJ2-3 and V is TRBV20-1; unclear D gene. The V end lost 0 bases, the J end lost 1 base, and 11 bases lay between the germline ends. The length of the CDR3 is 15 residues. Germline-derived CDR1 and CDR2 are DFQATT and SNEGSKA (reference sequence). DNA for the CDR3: TGCAGTGCTAGAGAGGGCGGAGTTGGCACAGATACGCAGTATTTT. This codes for CSAREGGVGTDTQYF.

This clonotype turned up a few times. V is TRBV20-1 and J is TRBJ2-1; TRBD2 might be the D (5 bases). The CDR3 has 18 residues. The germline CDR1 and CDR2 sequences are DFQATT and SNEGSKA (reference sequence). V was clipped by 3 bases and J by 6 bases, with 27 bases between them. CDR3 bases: TGCAGTGCTAGTATCAGCCGCCAGACCGGACTTTTTCCCAATGAGCAGTTCTTC. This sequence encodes CSASISRQTGLFPNEQFF.

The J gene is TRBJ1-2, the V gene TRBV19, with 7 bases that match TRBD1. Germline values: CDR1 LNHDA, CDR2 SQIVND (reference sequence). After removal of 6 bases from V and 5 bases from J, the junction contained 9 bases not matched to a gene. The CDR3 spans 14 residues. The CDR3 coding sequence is TGTGCCAGTAGGTTGGACAGGCCTGCTTATGGCTACACCTTC. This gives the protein CASRLDRPAYGYTF.

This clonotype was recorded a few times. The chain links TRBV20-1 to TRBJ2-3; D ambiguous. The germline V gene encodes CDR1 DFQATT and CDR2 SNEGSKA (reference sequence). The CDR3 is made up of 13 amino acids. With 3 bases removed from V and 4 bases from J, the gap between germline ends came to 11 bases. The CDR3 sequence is CSASPEWADTQYF. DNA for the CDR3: TGCAGTGCTAGCCCGGAGTGGGCAGATACGCAGTATTTT.

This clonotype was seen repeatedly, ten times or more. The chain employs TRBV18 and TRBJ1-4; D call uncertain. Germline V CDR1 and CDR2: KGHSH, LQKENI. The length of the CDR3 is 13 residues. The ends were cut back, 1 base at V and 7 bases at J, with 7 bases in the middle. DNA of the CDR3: TGTGCCAGCTCACCACTTGACGCTGAAAAACTGTTTTTT. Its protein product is CASSPLDAEKLFF.

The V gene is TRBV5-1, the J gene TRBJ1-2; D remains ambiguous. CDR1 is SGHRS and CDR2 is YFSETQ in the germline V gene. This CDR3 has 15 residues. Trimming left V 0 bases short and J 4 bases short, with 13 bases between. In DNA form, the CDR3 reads TGCGCCAGCAGCTTGGATCCGAACGCTCCCTATGGCTACACCTTC. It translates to CASSLDPNAPYGYTF.

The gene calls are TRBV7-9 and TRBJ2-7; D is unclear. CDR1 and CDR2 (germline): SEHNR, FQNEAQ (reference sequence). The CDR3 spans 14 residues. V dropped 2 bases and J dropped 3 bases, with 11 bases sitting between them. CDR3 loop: CASSLPEIYYEQYF. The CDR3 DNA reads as TGTGCCAGCAGCTTACCAGAAATCTACTACGAGCAGTACTTC.

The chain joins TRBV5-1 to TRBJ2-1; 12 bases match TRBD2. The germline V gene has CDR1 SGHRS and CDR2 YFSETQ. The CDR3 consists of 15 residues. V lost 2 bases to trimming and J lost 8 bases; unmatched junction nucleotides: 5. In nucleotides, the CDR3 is TGCGCCAGCAGCTTTCTAGCGGGGGGGCCTGATGAGCAGTTCTTC. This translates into CASSFLAGGPDEQFF.

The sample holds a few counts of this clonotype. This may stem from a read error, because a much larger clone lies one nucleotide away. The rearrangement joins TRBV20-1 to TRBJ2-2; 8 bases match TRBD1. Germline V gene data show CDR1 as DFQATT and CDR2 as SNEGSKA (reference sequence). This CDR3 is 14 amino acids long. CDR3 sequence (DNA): TGCAATGCTACTTTCAGGGGGCTCACCGGGGAGCTGTTTTTT. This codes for CNATFRGLTGELFF.

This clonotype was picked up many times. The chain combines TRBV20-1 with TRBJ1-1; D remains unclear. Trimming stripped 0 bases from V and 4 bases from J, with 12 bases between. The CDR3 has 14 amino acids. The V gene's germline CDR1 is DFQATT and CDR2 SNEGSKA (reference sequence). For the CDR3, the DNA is TGCAGTGCTAGAGACCGGACCAGTCGCACTGAAGCTTTCTTT. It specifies CSARDRTSRTEAFF.

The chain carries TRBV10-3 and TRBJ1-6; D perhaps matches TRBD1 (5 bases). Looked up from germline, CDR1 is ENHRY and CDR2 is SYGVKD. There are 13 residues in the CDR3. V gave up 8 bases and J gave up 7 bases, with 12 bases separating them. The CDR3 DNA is TGTGCCATCGGGGGTACGGGGAATTCACCCCTCCACTTT. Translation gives CAIGGTGNSPLHF.

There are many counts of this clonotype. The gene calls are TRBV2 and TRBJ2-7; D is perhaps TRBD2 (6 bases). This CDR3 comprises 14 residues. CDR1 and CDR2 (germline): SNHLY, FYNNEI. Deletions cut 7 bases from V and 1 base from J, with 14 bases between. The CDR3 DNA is TGTGCCAGCAATAGACTAGAAACATCCTACGAGCAGTACTTC. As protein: CASNRLETSYEQYF.

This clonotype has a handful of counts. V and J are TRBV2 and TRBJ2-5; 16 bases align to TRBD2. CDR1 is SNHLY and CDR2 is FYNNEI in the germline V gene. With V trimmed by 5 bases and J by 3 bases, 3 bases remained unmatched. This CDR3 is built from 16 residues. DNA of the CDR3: TGTGCCAGCAGTTACGGGACTAGCGGGGGGGAAGAGACCCAGTACTTC. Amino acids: CASSYGTSGGEETQYF. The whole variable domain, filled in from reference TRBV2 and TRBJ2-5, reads EPEVTQTPSHQVTQMGQEVILRCVPISNHLYFYWYRQILGQKVEFLVSFYNNEISEKSEIFDDQFSVERPDGSNFTLKIRSTKLEDSAMYFCASSYGTSGGEETQYFGPGTRLLVL.

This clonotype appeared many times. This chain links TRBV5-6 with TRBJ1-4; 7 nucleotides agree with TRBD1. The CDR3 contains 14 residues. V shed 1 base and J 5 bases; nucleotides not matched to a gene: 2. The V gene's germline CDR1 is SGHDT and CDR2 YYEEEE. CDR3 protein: CASSLRTGNEKLFF. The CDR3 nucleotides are TGTGCCAGCAGCTTGAGGACAGGCAATGAAAAACTGTTTTTT.

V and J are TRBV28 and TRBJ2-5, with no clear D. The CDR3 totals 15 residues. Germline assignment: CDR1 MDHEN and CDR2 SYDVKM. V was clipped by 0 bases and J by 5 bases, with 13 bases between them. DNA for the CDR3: TGTGCCAGCAGTTTATGGGTTAGGAGCGACGAGACCCAGTACTTC. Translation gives CASSLWVRSDETQYF.

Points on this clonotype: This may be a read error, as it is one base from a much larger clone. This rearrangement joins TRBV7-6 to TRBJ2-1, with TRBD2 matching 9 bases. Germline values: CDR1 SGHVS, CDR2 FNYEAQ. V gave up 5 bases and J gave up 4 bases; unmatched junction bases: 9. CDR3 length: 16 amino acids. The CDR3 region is CASSPGLAEPYNEQFF. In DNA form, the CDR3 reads TGTGCCAGCAGCCCGGGACTAGCCGAACCGTACAATGAGCAGTTCTTC.

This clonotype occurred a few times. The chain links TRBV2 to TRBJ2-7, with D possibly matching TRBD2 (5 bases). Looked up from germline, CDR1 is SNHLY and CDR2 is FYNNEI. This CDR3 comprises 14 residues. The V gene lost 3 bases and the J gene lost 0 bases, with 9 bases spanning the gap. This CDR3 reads CASSEMGSSYEQYF. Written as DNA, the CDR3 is TGTGCCAGCAGTGAGATGGGGAGCTCCTACGAGCAGTACTTC. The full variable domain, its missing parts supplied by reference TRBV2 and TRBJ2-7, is EPEVTQTPSHQVTQMGQEVILRCVPISNHLYFYWYRQILGQKVEFLVSFYNNEISEKSEIFDDQFSVERPDGSNFTLKIRSTKLEDSAMYFCASSEMGSSYEQYFGPGTRLTVT.